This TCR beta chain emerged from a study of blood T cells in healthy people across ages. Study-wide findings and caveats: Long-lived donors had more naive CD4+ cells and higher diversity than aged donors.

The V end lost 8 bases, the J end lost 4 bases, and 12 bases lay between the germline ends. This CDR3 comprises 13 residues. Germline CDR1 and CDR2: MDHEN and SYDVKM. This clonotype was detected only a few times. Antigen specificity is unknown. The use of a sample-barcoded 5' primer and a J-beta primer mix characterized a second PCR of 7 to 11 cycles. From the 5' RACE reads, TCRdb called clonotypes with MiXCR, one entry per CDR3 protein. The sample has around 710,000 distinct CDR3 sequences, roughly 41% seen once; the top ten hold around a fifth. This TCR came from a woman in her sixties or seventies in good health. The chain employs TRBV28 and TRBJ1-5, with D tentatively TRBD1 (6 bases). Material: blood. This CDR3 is CASGGQPNQPQHF. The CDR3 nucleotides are TGTGCCAGCGGGGGACAACCTAATCAGCCCCAGCATTTT.